This TCR beta chain was captured in a study of OX40 agonist ivuxolimab in advanced cancers. Looking at the study overall: At doses from 0.01 to 10 mg/kg, patients were given intravenous ivuxolimab every 2 weeks. Patients with prior anti-PD-1, anti-PD-L1 or anti-CTLA-4 therapy were eligible; about 41% had some.

Per the germline V gene, CDR1 is SNHLY and CDR2 is FYNNEI. V lost 8 bases and J 4 bases, leaving 19 bases between the germline ends. This CDR3 comprises 15 residues. Assay: immunoSEQ multiplex PCR; the TCRdb copy retains only in-frame clones and omits some. The sample holds roughly 18,000 clones, 80% to 90% seen once. Study findings and constraints: At 0.1 to 3.0 mg/kg, CD4+ and CD8+ blood T cells expanded clonally by week 6.

In regard to this clone: What it binds is unknown.

The sample in question was CD4+ or CD8+ T cells sorted from blood, obtained in a trial of the OX40 agonist ivuxolimab. The sequence was collected from an adult with an advanced solid tumor such as melanoma, head and neck, liver or kidney cancer. The rearrangement uses TRBV2 and TRBJ2-3; D is ambiguous. DNA for the CDR3: TGTGCCAGCCTCCTGGGTGGGTGGAACTCAGATACGCAGTATTTT. Its translation is CASLLGGWNSDTQYF.